One T cell receptor beta chain is described in this entry. This clonotype was observed many times. Its antigen has not been determined. There are no base qualities to consult, and no much larger clone falls within one base. The TCR beta CDR3 regions were amplified from RNA transcripts. A first-round RT-PCR of the TCR CDR3 used the HTBI primer set with the Qiagen OneStep RT-PCR kit. A second multiplex PCR round built the libraries, followed by size selection and purification. Sequencing of the libraries was done on an Illumina HiSeq2000 using paired-end 100 bp reads. As for the authors' bioinformatics: SOAPnuke was used to process the raw data, with reads discarded if the reads contained adapters or uncalled bases, had a mean Phred below 15, or lacked an exact constant-primer or identifier match. High-quality paired reads were merged using COPE v1.2.5, and each unique nucleotide sequence was defined as a clonotype. Clonotypes were aligned to IMGT TRBV, TRBD and TRBJ reference segments using MiTCR v1.1. Analysis was restricted to V-J combinations with a frequency above 0.0001, which covered roughly 99% of repertoires. A TCS score was defined as the ratio of F50 (clonal expansion) to E x V (chaos), with BLOSUM62-based TCRdist applied between CDR3 peptides within each V-J. Welch's t-statistics and random forest reduced 500 to 550 V-J features to 10 to 15, which were used in a naive Bayes classifier (R e1071). The raw public reads went through TCRdb reprocessing: fastp at Q25, MiXCR clone calling, in-frame beta chains kept. All rows with the same CDR3 protein become a single entry with the most common DNA and genes. The V and J calls were not made by the authors but by TCRdb's processing. The sample table contains 500,000 to 650,000 distinct CDR3 sequences; only one count was recorded for roughly 15% of them. Around an eighth of the sample belongs to the ten largest clones.

This sample was taken from a study of T cells in Graves' hyperthyroidism and ophthalmopathy (dated by TCRdb to between 2018 and 2021). Looking at the study overall: Peripheral blood samples were taken at initial diagnosis, before any treatment was given. To identify TCR V-J signatures that set the groups apart, the researchers used a discovery cohort of 100 patients, made up of 40 to 45 with Graves' ophthalmopathy and 55 to 65 with stable Graves' hyperthyroidism. Whether ophthalmopathy could be predicted prospectively was tested in an independent validation cohort made up of 18 to 20 hyperthyroidism patients plus 17 patients who later progressed to ophthalmopathy. The 85 to 100 discovery patients were divided at random into training and test sets in a 7:3 ratio. Thyroid tissue and blood T-cell repertoires from about six Graves' hyperthyroidism patients were also compared in the study. After blood sampling, hyperthyroidism patients were treated with methimazole at a starting dose of 30 mg daily, and ophthalmopathy patients were treated with high-dose intravenous methylprednisolone. The paper describes TCR Vbeta CDR3 sequencing of around 130 peripheral blood samples, made up of 43 ophthalmopathy patients, around 78 hyperthyroidism patients and roughly 17 progressor patients.

Moderately to severely active disease, a Clinical Activity Score of at least 3, a NOSPECS grade of at least 4, and a duration under 3 months were present in ophthalmopathy patients. The study excluded patients with uncontrolled infections, other autoimmune diseases, pregnancy or lactation. Diagnoses were established on the basis of clinical symptoms, serum thyroxine and TRAb, thyroid ultrasound, and orbital computed tomography. PBMCs were separated from under 12 ml of fresh peripheral blood using Ficoll-Paque density gradient centrifugation. Total RNA was extracted with Trizol reagent, and quality was checked on an Agilent 2100 Bioanalyzer. Results and caveats for the whole study, not just this receptor: During validation, the model predicted progression to ophthalmopathy a median of about 5.9 months ahead of onset, with almost 71% sensitivity and less than 85% specificity. A 13 V-J signature model separated ophthalmopathy from stable hyperthyroidism, with 87.88% sensitivity and 81.08% specificity in cross-validation and 80%/75% in testing. Sample size was not statistically predetermined, and investigators were not blinded to group allocation. Blood samples also contained most of the expanded thyroid clonotypes (frequency above 0.001), which suggests that blood repertoires may reflect thyroid immune responses.

V and J are trimmed by 5 bases and 4 bases, and the gene matches miss 14 bases of the junction. For CDR1 and CDR2, the germline V gene lists SGHTA and FQGNSA. Measured from the cysteine to the phenylalanine, the CDR3 is 18 residues long. Left in the record is the CDR3 DNA by itself, 54 bases read in frame from the first base. The sequence derives from a woman between 45 and 65 years old with Graves' ophthalmopathy. The V gene is TRBV7-2 and the J gene is TRBJ2-3, with 11 bases matching TRBD2. Sequenced sample: blood. The bases read TGTGCCAGCAGCGAAACCGTCGAAACTAGCGGGAGTTCAGATACGCAGTATTTT. Translated, it reads CASSETVETSGSSDTQYF.